Each of the 16 T cell receptor beta chains below was sequenced from the same sample in a study of blood T cell repertoires in COVID-19. Clones were read by immunoSEQ multiplex PCR, and TCRdb kept only the in-frame ones, dropping some. This table has more than 85,000 clones, 70% to 90% appearing once. The sequencing input was peripheral blood. The receptors stem from a human donor in a cohort sampled during active COVID-19.

The genes are TRBV6-1 and TRBJ2-7, with 9 nucleotides matching TRBD1. Germline lookup yields CDR1 MNHNS and CDR2 SASEGT. The CDR3 is made up of 13 amino acids. With V trimmed by 6 bases and J by 3 bases, 3 bases remained unmatched. The CDR3 bases are TGTGCCAGCAGGGACAGGGGTTTCTACGAGCAGTACTTC. Encoded protein: CASRDRGFYEQYF.

The chain couples TRBV2 to TRBJ1-5; possibly TRBD1 for D (6 bases). CDR1 and CDR2 from the germline V gene are SNHLY and FYNNEI. V lost 5 bases to trimming and J lost 1 base, with 12 bases between them. The length of the CDR3 is 15 residues. CDR3 sequence reads: CASSQDRRSNQPQHF. As DNA, the CDR3 is TGTGCCAGCAGTCAAGACAGGAGAAGCAATCAGCCCCAGCATTTT. Supplemented by reference TRBV2 and TRBJ1-5, the full variable domain reads EPEVTQTPSHQVTQMGQEVILRCVPISNHLYFYWYRQILGQKVEFLVSFYNNEISEKSEIFDDQFSVERPDGSNFTLKIRSTKLEDSAMYFCASSQDRRSNQPQHFGDGTRLSIL.

V gene TRBV7-9 combines with J gene TRBJ2-1; 9 bases are a match to TRBD2. Germline V gives CDR1 SEHNR, CDR2 FQNEAQ (reference sequence). V dropped 5 bases and J dropped 0; count of bases not matched to a gene: 14. There are 19 residues in the CDR3. In DNA form, the CDR3 reads TGTGCCAGCAGCCCCCTCGGCGGGGGGGCCCAGAGCTCCTACAATGAGCAGTTCTTC. It specifies CASSPLGGGAQSSYNEQFF.

The chain recombines TRBV2 with TRBJ2-5; no clear D. Germline V gene sequence: CDR1 SNHLY, CDR2 FYNNEI. This CDR3 has 13 amino acids. V shed 7 bases and J shed 9 bases, with 18 bases lying between them. The CDR3 sequence: CASKEATTMAQYF. CDR3 DNA sequence: TGTGCCAGCAAAGAGGCTACTACCATGGCCCAGTACTTC.

A note on this clone: Germline is not matched at one junction end, which may reflect a read error. V is TRBV7-7 and J is TRBJ1-6, with TRBD1 identical over 10 bases. The CDR3 spans 12 residues. Germline V CDR1 and CDR2: SSHAT, FNYEAQ (reference sequence). The CDR3 protein is CASRTGGSPLHF. The CDR3 region has the DNA TGTGCTAGCAGGACAGGGGGTTCACCCCTCCACTTT.

This chain connects TRBV18 to TRBJ1-4; a weak D match, TRBD1 (6 bases). Trimming took off 1 base at V and 0 bases at J, with 15 bases between the two ends. Germline CDR1 KGHSH, CDR2 LQKENI. The CDR3 loop spans 18 amino acids. CDR3 DNA: TGTGCCAGCTCACCACAGGTGGGACACCCGACAACTAATGAAAAACTGTTTTTT. As protein: CASSPQVGHPTTNEKLFF.

This clone occurred a few times. V gene TRBV10-3 combines with J gene TRBJ2-3; no clear D gene. The CDR3 consists of 12 residues. V lost 3 bases and J lost 6, with 7 bases in between. CDR1 and CDR2 (germline): ENHRY, SYGVKD. CDR3 region: CAISDIRDTQYF. The CDR3 nucleotides are TGTGCCATCAGTGATATCCGGGATACGCAGTATTTT.

The chain joins TRBV9 to TRBJ2-1; 9 positions match TRBD2. The CDR3 runs to 15 residues. With 0 bases clipped from V and 7 bases from J, the junction kept 5 bases outside the gene matches. The germline gives CDR1 SGDLS, CDR2 YYNGEE. Here the CDR3 DNA reads TGTGCCAGCAGCGTAGTACTAGCGGGTTTGAATGAGCAGTTCTTC. It translates to CASSVVLAGLNEQFF.

This chain joins TRBV18 and TRBJ1-3; D unresolved. The V end was cut by 3 bases, the J end by 0 bases, with 9 bases between. This CDR3 is 15 amino acids long. Germline V CDR1 and CDR2: KGHSH, LQKENI. CDR3 in amino acids: CASSPRKSSGNTIYF. The CDR3, as DNA: TGTGCCAGCTCACCCAGGAAGAGCTCTGGAAACACCATATATTTT.

This chain links TRBV18 with TRBJ1-1, with D possibly matching TRBD1 (5 bases). Looked up from germline, CDR1 is KGHSH and CDR2 is LQKENI. The CDR3 is made up of 16 amino acids. V lost 1 base and J 1 base, leaving 13 bases between the germline ends. The CDR3 nucleotides read TGTGCCAGCTCACCACGCGGGGGGGGTGAGAACACTGAAGCTTTCTTT. It translates to CASSPRGGGENTEAFF.

This chain joins TRBV27 and TRBJ2-3; possibly TRBD2 for D (6 bases). The V end was cut by 3 bases, the J end by 4 bases, with 14 bases between. This CDR3 region has 15 residues. From germline, CDR1 is MNHEY and CDR2 SMNVEV (reference sequence). CDR3 in amino acids: CASSFGLSGPDTQYF. CDR3 DNA: TGTGCCAGCAGTTTCGGACTAAGCGGACCAGATACGCAGTATTTT.

The sample holds a few counts of this clone. The rearrangement uses TRBV3-1 (or the pseudogene TRBV3-2) and TRBJ2-2, with D possibly TRBD2 on 6 matching bases. The CDR3 extends over 15 amino acids. Trimming removed 4 bases at V and 6 bases at J, with 15 bases between. Germline CDR1 reads LGHDT; CDR2 reads YNNKEL (reference sequence). CDR3 region: CASSPRDFRAGELFF. The CDR3 DNA reads as TGTGCCAGCAGCCCGCGGGACTTCCGGGCCGGGGAGCTGTTTTTT.

The J gene is TRBJ1-2, the V gene TRBV4-3; no definite D call. V was cut by 0 bases and J by 4 bases, with 9 bases left in between. The CDR3 is 14 amino acids. Looked up from germline, CDR1 is LGHNA and CDR2 is YSLEER. Here the CDR3 reads CASSQDSAIYGYTF. CDR3 bases: TGCGCCAGCAGCCAAGATAGTGCAATCTATGGCTACACCTTC.

V and J are TRBV5-1 and TRBJ1-1; D not certain. V gave up 1 base and J gave up 1 base, with 14 bases separating them. Germline V lookup: CDR1 SGHRS, CDR2 YFSETQ. The CDR3 is made up of 16 amino acids. CDR3 loop: CASSLLGGRGNTEAFF. DNA for the CDR3: TGCGCCAGCAGCTTGCTAGGCGGCCGGGGGAACACTGAAGCTTTCTTT. The variable domain in full, with the rest retrieved from reference TRBV5-1 and TRBJ1-1, is KAGVTQTPRYLIKTRGQQVTLSCSPISGHRSVSWYQQTPGQGLQFLFEYFSETQRNKGNFPGRFSGRQFSNSRSEMNVSTLELGDSALYLCASSLLGGRGNTEAFFGQGTRLTVV.

The chain uses TRBV7-3 and TRBJ2-2; D perhaps matches TRBD2 (6 bases). Trimming left V 2 bases short and J 2 bases short, with 21 bases between. The CDR3 is made up of 19 amino acids. CDR1 is SGHTA and CDR2 is FQGTGA in the germline V gene. In nucleotides, the CDR3 is TGTGCCAGCAGCTTACGGGGGTTGGCAGGCATAAGAAACACCGGGGAGCTGTTTTTT. Protein product: CASSLRGLAGIRNTGELFF. The full variable domain, completed using reference TRBV7-3 and TRBJ2-2, is GAGVSQTPSNKVTEKGKYVELRCDPISGHTALYWYRQSLGQGPEFLIYFQGTGAADDSGLPNDRFFAVRPEGSVSTLKIQRTERGDSAVYLCASSLRGLAGIRNTGELFFGEGSRLTVL.

The chain carries TRBV28 and TRBJ2-7; 12 bases align to TRBD1. The CDR3 is made up of 16 amino acids. Germline loops: CDR1 MDHEN, CDR2 SYDVKM. V dropped 5 bases and J dropped 2; count of bases not matched to a gene: 7. CDR3 sequence (DNA): TGTGCCAGCAGTGAAAGGGGACAGGGGGCTCCCTACGAGCAGTACTTC. Translated: CASSERGQGAPYEQYF.